This passage covers 29 T cell receptor beta chains from one sample sequenced in a study of T cells after posttransplantation cyclophosphamide. Sequenced by immunoSEQ multiplex PCR; TCRdb stores in-frame clones only, minus some. The data hold over 15,000 clones, with approximately 82% observed a single time. The specimen sequenced was memory CD4+ T cells sorted from blood. Receptor source: a man aged 25-45 years in good health and a related stem cell transplant donor.

The V call is TRBV10-3, the J call TRBJ1-1; D is ambiguous. The CDR3 runs 12 residues. The ends were cut back, 3 bases at V and 10 bases at J, with 12 bases in the middle. Germline loops: CDR1 ENHRY, CDR2 SYGVKD. As DNA, the CDR3 is TGTGCCATCAGTGACCGCGCCCGGAGAGCTTTCTTT. It specifies CAISDRARRAFF.

The chain recombines TRBV13 with TRBJ2-5; tentative D call: TRBD2 (7 bases). V lost 5 bases and J lost 2, with 21 bases in between. CDR3 length equals 17 residues. CDR1 is PRHDT, CDR2 FYEKMQ, per germline (reference sequence). This chain's CDR3 is CASSPRWGRGPQETQYF. DNA for the CDR3: TGTGCCAGCAGCCCTCGGTGGGGGCGGGGGCCTCAAGAGACCCAGTACTTC.

The V and J genes are TRBV9 and TRBJ2-7, with D possibly matching TRBD1 (5 bases). Trimming cost V 10 bases and J 3 bases, with 14 bases left between them. Germline V lookup: CDR1 SGDLS, CDR2 YYNGEE. The CDR3 is made up of 12 amino acids. CDR3 nucleotide sequence: TGTGCCCCCGTACAGGCGATCTACGAGCAGTACTTC. Its protein product is CAPVQAIYEQYF.

The chain links TRBV6-4 to TRBJ2-3; 11 nucleotides align to TRBD2. V dropped 6 bases and J dropped 4; count of bases not matched to a gene: 9. CDR3 length: 16 amino acids. Germline CDR1 and CDR2: MRHNA and SNTAGT. The CDR3 DNA sequence: TGTGCCAGCAGCCCCTTAGCGGGGGGGCCCGCAGATACGCAGTATTTT. It yields the protein CASSPLAGGPADTQYF.

This clone came up a few times. The rearrangement uses TRBV1 and TRBJ2-5; the D segment call TRBD2 is taken from the table without a DNA check. TRBV1 is termed a pseudogene. This CDR3 has 15 amino acids. Here the CDR3 reads CTSSPLAGSEETQYF. The CDR3 DNA follows: TGCACCAGCAGCCCACTAGCGGGTTCAGAAGAGACCCAGTACTTC.

The J gene is TRBJ2-3, the V gene TRBV5-1; TRBD2 matches 9 bases. The trim removed 0 bases at V and 4 bases at J, leaving 6 bases unmatched. Germline V lookup: CDR1 SGHRS, CDR2 YFSETQ. This CDR3 comprises 16 residues. This CDR3 reads CASSLALAGSSDTQYF. The CDR3 coding sequence is TGCGCCAGCAGCTTGGCCCTAGCGGGGTCATCAGATACGCAGTATTTT.

The chain has TRBV9 and TRBJ2-5, with TRBD2 matching over 9 bases. Germline loops: CDR1 SGDLS, CDR2 YYNGEE. J was trimmed by 4 bases and V by 0 bases; bases with no gene match: 13. The CDR3 runs to 18 residues. CDR3 residues: CASSVGGSGGWGPETQYF. The CDR3 coding sequence is TGTGCCAGCAGCGTAGGGGGTAGCGGGGGATGGGGGCCAGAGACCCAGTACTTC.

The rearrangement uses TRBV29-1 and TRBJ2-3; D is unclear. In germline, CDR1 is SQVTM, CDR2 ANQGSEA. V was clipped by 0 bases and J by 4 bases, with 5 bases between them. The CDR3 loop spans 12 amino acids. The CDR3 region has the DNA TGCAGCGTTGAAGAAGTAGCAGATACGCAGTATTTT. Amino acids: CSVEEVADTQYF.

The genes are TRBV4-2 and TRBJ1-5; tentatively, D is TRBD1 (6 bases). The CDR3 has 13 residues. V gave up 4 bases and J gave up 5 bases, with 9 bases separating them. Germline V gives CDR1 LGHNA, CDR2 YNFKEQ. As DNA, the CDR3 is TGTGCCAGCAGCCGAGGGGGGGATCAGCCCCAGCATTTT. Translated: CASSRGGDQPQHF.

The chain links TRBV19 to TRBJ2-1; TRBD1 aligns across 11 bases. Germline V CDR1 and CDR2: LNHDA, SQIVND (reference sequence). J gave up 3 bases and V 5 bases, and 6 bases lay outside the gene matches. This CDR3 is 16 amino acids long. This chain's CDR3 is CASSPTGTGGYNEQFF. CDR3 DNA sequence: TGTGCCAGTAGTCCCACAGGGACAGGGGGCTACAATGAGCAGTTCTTC.

In this sample, this clone turned up once. The gene calls are TRBV6-6 and TRBJ2-3; D not certain. The CDR3 is 14 amino acids. CDR1 MNHNY and CDR2 SVGAGI come from the germline V gene (reference sequence). Deletions cut 5 bases from V and 0 bases from J, with 9 bases between. The CDR3 loop is CASSPPSSTDTQYF. CDR3 DNA sequence: TGTGCCAGCAGTCCTCCTTCCAGCACAGATACGCAGTATTTT.

This clone has a handful of counts. The chain carries TRBV6-1 and TRBJ1-1; no clear D gene. Trimming pared 6 bases from V and 0 bases from J, leaving 8 bases between. The CDR3 consists of 13 residues. Per germline, CDR1 MNHNS and CDR2 SASEGT. CDR3 sequence (DNA): TGTGCCAGCAGGGTCCTAATGAACACTGAAGCTTTCTTT. It codes for CASRVLMNTEAFF.

The J gene is TRBJ2-3, the V gene TRBV10-3; possible D gene TRBD2, 5 bases. CDR3 length: 17 amino acids. The germline CDR1 and CDR2 sequences are ENHRY and SYGVKD. Trimming cost V 2 bases and J 2 bases, with 17 bases left between them. The CDR3 nucleotides read TGTGCCATCAGTGAGATAGGAGGCAGAAAGAACACAGATACGCAGTATTTT. Translated, it gives CAISEIGGRKNTDTQYF.

The gene calls are TRBV11-2 and TRBJ2-7; 11 bases align to TRBD1. J gave up 2 bases and V 5 bases, and 17 bases lay outside the gene matches. The CDR3 is 19 amino acids. Germline V gene data show CDR1 as SGHAT and CDR2 as FQNNGV. The CDR3 DNA reads as TGTGCCAGCAGCCGGACAGGGGGCGGCGTGGGCGGGGGGGCCTACGAGCAGTACTTC. Translation gives CASSRTGGGVGGGAYEQYF. The full variable domain, rest sourced from reference TRBV11-2 and TRBJ2-7, is EAGVAQSPRYKIIEKRQSVAFWCNPISGHATLYWYQQILGQGPKLLIQFQNNGVVDDSQLPKDRFSAERLKGVDSTLKIQPAKLEDSAVYLCASSRTGGGVGGGAYEQYFGPGTRLTVT.

The rearrangement links TRBV5-1 to TRBJ2-3; possibly TRBD2 for D (5 bases). The CDR3 runs to 14 residues. Germline CDR1 is SGHRS and CDR2 is YFSETQ. V lost 0 bases and J lost 15, with 20 bases in between. CDR3 in DNA: TGCGCCAGCAGCTTGGTTACCCCCGCGGGCTCACCTTATTTT. Amino acid sequence: CASSLVTPAGSPYF.

The CDR3 nucleotides are TGTGCCAGCAGCCCTAGCGGGGGGCCCACAGATACGCAGTATTTT. Its protein is CASSPSGGPTDTQYF. The chain couples TRBV7-2 to TRBJ2-3; 11 nucleotides match TRBD2. The trim removed 5 bases at V and 2 bases at J, leaving 3 bases unmatched. This CDR3 is built from 15 residues. The germline gives CDR1 SGHTA, CDR2 FQGNSA.

This sequence joins TRBV7-6 and TRBJ2-3, with 8 bases fitting TRBD2. CDR1 and CDR2 from the germline V gene are SGHVS and FNYEAQ. The V gene end was trimmed by 1 base and the J gene end by 1 base; junction bases not matched to a gene: 4. The CDR3 has 16 amino acids. The CDR3 sequence is CASSLGPAGGTDTQYF. For the CDR3, the DNA is TGTGCCAGCAGCTTAGGGCCAGCGGGGGGCACAGATACGCAGTATTTT. Full variable domain (rest looked up from reference TRBV7-6 and TRBJ2-3): GAGVSQSPRYKVTKRGQDVALRCDPISGHVSLYWYRQALGQGPEFLTYFNYEAQQDKSGLPNDRFSAERPEGSISTLTIQRTEQRDSAMYRCASSLGPAGGTDTQYFGPGTRLTVL.

This chain connects TRBV6-1 to TRBJ1-4, with a tentative D call TRBD1 (5 bases). Trimming pared 5 bases from V and 1 base from J, leaving 11 bases between. CDR3 length: 15 amino acids. Germline lookup yields CDR1 MNHNS and CDR2 SASEGT. This chain's CDR3 is CASSSRAGTNEKLFF. The CDR3 nucleotides are TGTGCCAGCAGTTCCAGGGCAGGAACTAATGAAAAACTGTTTTTT.

Within the sample, this clone is medium-sized. V is TRBV7-6 and J is TRBJ1-2; D unclear. Looked up from germline, CDR1 is SGHVS and CDR2 is FNYEAQ. This CDR3 has 13 residues. V was cut by 5 bases and J by 8 bases, with 15 bases left in between. The CDR3 region is CASSLGTGKGYTF. The CDR3 coding sequence is TGTGCCAGCAGCCTCGGCACGGGGAAGGGCTACACCTTC.

In this sample, this clone turned up a few times. V usage is TRBV7-8 and J usage is TRBJ2-7; TRBD1 agrees at 8 bases. There are 14 residues in the CDR3. Trimming removed 2 bases from V and 7 bases from J; junction bases left unmatched: 7. The germline V gene encodes CDR1 SGHVS and CDR2 FQNEAQ. CDR3 in DNA: TGTGCCAGCAGCTTATCAACAGGGGGGTTAGAGCAGTACTTC. Translation gives CASSLSTGGLEQYF.

V and J are TRBV9 and TRBJ1-1; 7 bases fit TRBD1. From germline, CDR1 is SGDLS and CDR2 YYNGEE. This CDR3 comprises 17 residues. J was trimmed by 0 bases and V by 3 bases; bases with no gene match: 11. CDR3 DNA sequence: TGTGCCAGCAGCGAGTCCGGGACAGTAGACCTGAACACTGAAGCTTTCTTT. As protein: CASSESGTVDLNTEAFF.

The V and J genes are TRBV10-3 and TRBJ2-7; 9 bases are shared with TRBD1. The CDR3 is made up of 16 amino acids. Trimming took 6 bases from V and 3 from J; bases not matched to a gene: 12. Germline CDR1 reads ENHRY; CDR2 reads SYGVKD. The CDR3 DNA reads as TGTGCCATCAGCTTTAGCTCCGCGACAGGGGGCTACGAGCAGTACTTC. Protein: CAISFSSATGGYEQYF.

The chain recombines TRBV14 with TRBJ2-7; D might be TRBD2 (6 bases). This CDR3 has 16 residues. Germline lookup yields CDR1 SGHDN and CDR2 FVKESK. Trimming left V 4 bases short and J 1 base short, with 17 bases between. The CDR3 sequence: CASSPVGGFRSYEQYF. The CDR3 DNA follows: TGTGCCAGCAGCCCCGTCGGAGGGTTCAGGTCCTACGAGCAGTACTTC.

This clone has only a few counts. The CDR3 DNA sequence: TGTGCCACCCGAAAAGAGACAGGATCCTCTGAAAAACTGTTTTTT. This sequence encodes CATRKETGSSEKLFF. The chain employs TRBV10-3 and TRBJ1-4, with D maybe TRBD1 (6 bases). The CDR3 totals 15 residues. The V gene lost 10 bases and the J gene lost 7 bases, with 22 bases spanning the gap. Germline values: CDR1 ENHRY, CDR2 SYGVKD.

The chain combines TRBV28 with TRBJ1-6, with 7 bases identical to TRBD1. The V and J ends lost 3 bases and 10 bases, in that order; junction bases with no gene match: 9. The CDR3 contains 15 residues. The V gene's germline CDR1 is MDHEN and CDR2 SYDVKM. The CDR3 region is CASSFGGGVESPLHF. Written as DNA, the CDR3 is TGTGCCAGCAGTTTTGGAGGGGGCGTGGAGTCACCCCTCCACTTT.

The chain recombines TRBV19 with TRBJ2-7, with 12 bases matching TRBD2. The CDR3 has 14 amino acids. The germline V gene encodes CDR1 LNHDA and CDR2 SQIVND (reference sequence). V was pared by 3 bases and J by 5 bases, with 2 bases of the junction left unmatched. The CDR3 DNA reads as TGTGCCAGTAGTATGACTAGCGGGGGCCACGAGCAGTACTTC. Encoded protein: CASSMTSGGHEQYF.

The chain has TRBV9 and TRBJ2-1; TRBD2 matches at 9 bases. This CDR3 has 17 residues. The V gene end was trimmed by 6 bases and the J gene end by 0 bases; junction bases not matched to a gene: 10. In germline, CDR1 is SGDLS, CDR2 YYNGEE. In DNA form, the CDR3 reads TGTGCCAGCACCCGAAAGCGTAGCGGGAGCTCCTACAATGAGCAGTTCTTC. Translated: CASTRKRSGSSYNEQFF.

V and J are TRBV6-5 and TRBJ2-2; the match to TRBD1 covers 7 bases. The V gene's germline CDR1 is MNHEY and CDR2 SVGAGI. CDR3 length equals 12 residues. After removal of 8 bases from V and 6 bases from J, the junction contained 3 bases not matched to a gene. The CDR3, as DNA: TGTGCCAGCGTAGGGGGCCCCGGGGAGCTGTTTTTT. It encodes CASVGGPGELFF.

In this sample, this clone turned up once. The chain is built from TRBV25-1 and TRBJ2-5, with 11 bases fitting TRBD2. CDR1 MGHDK and CDR2 SYGVNS come from the germline V gene. The CDR3 loop spans 14 amino acids. Trimming took 5 bases from V and 4 from J; bases not matched to a gene: 3. The DNA for the CDR3 is TGTGCCAGCAGTATTAGCGGGGGGGCAGAGACCCAGTACTTC. This sequence encodes CASSISGGAETQYF.